This passage covers 21 T cell receptor beta chains from one sample sequenced in a study of T cells after posttransplantation cyclophosphamide. Profiled with immunoSEQ multiplex PCR; TCRdb holds only in-frame clones, not every one. The data show tens of thousands of clones, about 86% seen once. Material: PBMCs. These receptor sequences come from a man aged 30-40 years with a blood cancer, CMV-positive, and with a related stem cell donor.

The V call is TRBV4-2, the J call TRBJ2-7, with 11 bases matching TRBD2. From germline, CDR1 is LGHNA and CDR2 YNFKEQ. This CDR3 is 17 amino acids long. V gave up 1 base and J gave up 1 base; unmatched junction bases: 6. For the CDR3, the DNA is TGTGCCAGCAGCCAAGGAGTTGGGACTAGCGGTTCCTACGAGCAGTACTTC. Protein: CASSQGVGTSGSYEQYF.

Only a few counts were recorded for this clone. This chain connects TRBV2 to TRBJ2-1; 10 positions agree with TRBD2. The CDR3 covers 16 residues. J was trimmed by 4 bases and V by 6 bases; bases with no gene match: 9. Germline V gene sequence: CDR1 SNHLY, CDR2 FYNNEI. The CDR3: CASRKGRTSGYNEQFF. The CDR3 DNA reads TGTGCCAGCAGGAAGGGTAGGACTAGCGGATACAATGAGCAGTTCTTC.

The V and J genes are TRBV19 and TRBJ1-1, with 9 bases lining up with TRBD1. V lost 6 bases and J lost 1; bases outside the gene matches: 9. The length of the CDR3 is 16 residues. Germline CDR1 LNHDA, CDR2 SQIVND (reference sequence). CDR3 loop: CASRITGGTANTEAFF. The CDR3 DNA follows: TGTGCCAGTAGGATTACAGGGGGCACTGCGAACACTGAAGCTTTCTTT.

This chain connects TRBV2 to TRBJ2-1; TRBD1 matches at 9 bases. CDR1 and CDR2 from the germline V gene are SNHLY and FYNNEI. There are 15 residues in the CDR3. With V trimmed by 6 bases and J by 7 bases, 10 bases remained unmatched. The chain's CDR3 is CASRTGTGSENEQFF. The CDR3 nucleotides read TGTGCCAGCAGGACCGGGACAGGGTCAGAAAATGAGCAGTTCTTC. Variable domain in full (rest from reference TRBV2 and TRBJ2-1): EPEVTQTPSHQVTQMGQEVILRCVPISNHLYFYWYRQILGQKVEFLVSFYNNEISEKSEIFDDQFSVERPDGSNFTLKIRSTKLEDSAMYFCASRTGTGSENEQFFGPGTRLTVL.

This chain uses TRBV28 with TRBJ2-5; 16 bases are shared with TRBD2. Losses at the gene ends were 3 bases for V and 5 bases for J; bases not matched to a gene: 9. The CDR3 has 18 residues. CDR1 and CDR2 (germline): MDHEN, SYDVKM. The CDR3, as DNA: TGTGCCAGCAGTTTGGGACTAGCGGGAGGGGTTCTAGGGGAGACCCAGTACTTC. This encodes CASSLGLAGGVLGETQYF.

The chain employs TRBV6-1 and TRBJ2-7, with 10 nucleotides matching TRBD2. After removal of 5 bases from V and 2 bases from J, the junction contained 3 bases not matched to a gene. This CDR3 spans 14 amino acids. The germline gives CDR1 MNHNS, CDR2 SASEGT. CDR3: CASSSGTSAYEQYF. For the CDR3, the DNA is TGTGCCAGCAGTTCCGGGACTAGCGCCTACGAGCAGTACTTC.

The count of this clone is one. The chain uses TRBV7-9 and TRBJ1-2; D ambiguous. The CDR3 is 15 amino acids. Germline V gene lookup returns CDR1 SEHNR and CDR2 FQNEAQ (reference sequence). V was cut by 2 bases and J by 4 bases, with 14 bases left in between. The CDR3 nucleotides read TGTGCCAGCAGCTTATCTATGGTAGCGGGCTATGGCTACACCTTC. This sequence encodes CASSLSMVAGYGYTF.

The J gene is TRBJ2-7, the V gene TRBV13, with 12 bases that match TRBD2. The CDR3 runs 16 residues. CDR1 is PRHDT, CDR2 FYEKMQ, per germline (reference sequence). V trimming: 4 bases; J trimming: 5 bases; junction bases outside the gene matches: 9. The CDR3 sequence: CASSSLAGGASHEQYF. In nucleotides, the CDR3 is TGTGCCAGCAGCTCACTAGCGGGAGGCGCTTCCCACGAGCAGTACTTC.

V and J are TRBV6-5 and TRBJ2-7, with D perhaps TRBD2 (6 bases). V was cut by 0 bases and J by 7 bases, with 16 bases left in between. Germline V gene data show CDR1 as MNHEY and CDR2 as SVGAGI. The CDR3 consists of 15 residues. The CDR3 sequence: CASSYSGEGGWEQYF. The CDR3 DNA reads as TGTGCCAGCAGTTACTCAGGAGAGGGAGGTTGGGAGCAGTACTTC.

This chain links TRBV7-3 with TRBJ2-3, with D possibly being TRBD2 (6 bases). The CDR3 runs 16 residues. V gave up 5 bases and J gave up 4 bases, with 19 bases separating them. Germline lookup yields CDR1 SGHTA and CDR2 FQGTGA. CDR3 region: CASSRTAGRPADTQYF. The CDR3 nucleotides are TGTGCCAGCAGCCGGACGGCGGGGCGGCCTGCAGATACGCAGTATTTT.

This chain links TRBV4-1 with TRBJ1-5, with D possibly being TRBD1 (6 bases). Deletions cut 6 bases from V and 10 bases from J, with 13 bases between. The V gene's germline CDR1 is MGHRA and CDR2 YSYEKL. This CDR3 has 12 amino acids. The CDR3 DNA reads as TGCGCCAGCAGTTCTGGGGGCTTACCCCAGCATTTT. Amino acids: CASSSGGLPQHF.

The chain employs TRBV5-1 and TRBJ1-1; 9 positions agree with TRBD1. Germline V gene lookup returns CDR1 SGHRS and CDR2 YFSETQ. The V and J ends lost 7 bases and 0 bases, in that order; junction bases with no gene match: 13. This CDR3 is 17 amino acids long. CDR3 protein: CASAISGTGSMNTEAFF. CDR3 bases: TGCGCCAGCGCCATCTCCGGGACAGGGAGTATGAACACTGAAGCTTTCTTT.

V usage is TRBV7-9 and J usage is TRBJ2-7; 7 bases align to TRBD2. J was trimmed by 2 bases and V by 4 bases; bases with no gene match: 5. This CDR3 comprises 14 residues. Germline CDR1 is SEHNR and CDR2 is FQNEAQ (reference sequence). The CDR3 sequence is CASSSWGLPYEQYF. In nucleotides, the CDR3 is TGTGCCAGCAGCTCATGGGGACTACCCTACGAGCAGTACTTC.

In its sample, this clone was seen once. The chain links TRBV10-3 to TRBJ1-2, with 7 bases fitting TRBD1. With 3 bases clipped from V and 0 bases from J, the junction kept 7 bases outside the gene matches. Germline values: CDR1 ENHRY, CDR2 SYGVKD. CDR3 size: 16 residues. The CDR3 bases are TGTGCCATCAGTGATTTCGGGAGGGGGCCTAACTATGGCTACACCTTC. This gives the protein CAISDFGRGPNYGYTF.

The V call is TRBV7-3, the J call TRBJ2-1; no definite D call. This CDR3 has 13 amino acids. CDR1 is SGHTA and CDR2 is FQGTGA in the germline V gene. The V gene lost 5 bases and the J gene lost 8 bases, with 13 bases spanning the gap. CDR3 region: CASSTPPSDEQFF. Here the CDR3 DNA reads TGTGCCAGCAGCACCCCCCCTAGTGATGAGCAGTTCTTC.

The chain recombines TRBV10-3 with TRBJ2-7, with a possible D match to TRBD1 (6 bases). The germline gives CDR1 ENHRY, CDR2 SYGVKD. The CDR3 covers 14 residues. Deletions cut 4 bases from V and 2 bases from J, with 12 bases between. The CDR3 coding sequence is TGTGCCATCAGTGGTGGCAGGGGAGCCTACGAGCAGTACTTC. Encoded protein: CAISGGRGAYEQYF.

The rearrangement uses TRBV2 and TRBJ2-2; TRBD2 might be the D (6 bases). Between the trimmed V and J ends, which lost 4 bases and 0 bases, there was a span of 9 bases. CDR3 length: 15 amino acids. Germline V gene data show CDR1 as SNHLY and CDR2 as FYNNEI. The CDR3, as DNA: TGTGCCAGCAGTGGGGGACTGGCGAACACCGGGGAGCTGTTTTTT. Protein product: CASSGGLANTGELFF.

The chain has TRBV7-2 and TRBJ2-7, with 7 bases that match TRBD1. Germline assignment: CDR1 SGHTA and CDR2 FQGNSA. The CDR3 consists of 12 residues. The ends lost 7 bases at V and 1 base at J; junction bases unmatched: 1. In DNA form, the CDR3 reads TGTGCCAGCAAGGGGGCTTCCTACGAGCAGTACTTC. This sequence encodes CASKGASYEQYF.

DNA for the CDR3: TGCGCCAGCAGCTTGTTGCGGGTAGAGACCCAGTACTTC. Translation: CASSLLRVETQYF. The chain has TRBV5-1 and TRBJ2-5; D might be TRBD2 (5 bases). The CDR3 extends over 13 amino acids. The germline V and J ends were trimmed by 1 base and 4 bases, with 8 bases remaining between them. Germline-derived CDR1 and CDR2 are SGHRS and YFSETQ.

There are a few counts of this clone. The CDR3 nucleotides are TGTGCCAGCAGCTCCCGGGACAGGGGGCATGAGCAGTTCTTC. Residues: CASSSRDRGHEQFF. This chain joins TRBV7-9 and TRBJ2-1; 12 bases fit TRBD1. With V trimmed by 4 bases and J by 8 bases, 3 bases remained unmatched. Germline V gives CDR1 SEHNR, CDR2 FQNEAQ (reference sequence). This CDR3 has 14 residues.

This chain connects TRBV27 to TRBJ2-1; D is ambiguous. Germline V gene data show CDR1 as MNHEY and CDR2 as SMNVEV (reference sequence). CDR3 length: 12 amino acids. V was cut by 6 bases and J by 6 bases, with 9 bases left in between. CDR3 residues: CASSPGSNEQFF. The CDR3 DNA follows: TGTGCCAGCAGCCCGGGTTCCAATGAGCAGTTCTTC.